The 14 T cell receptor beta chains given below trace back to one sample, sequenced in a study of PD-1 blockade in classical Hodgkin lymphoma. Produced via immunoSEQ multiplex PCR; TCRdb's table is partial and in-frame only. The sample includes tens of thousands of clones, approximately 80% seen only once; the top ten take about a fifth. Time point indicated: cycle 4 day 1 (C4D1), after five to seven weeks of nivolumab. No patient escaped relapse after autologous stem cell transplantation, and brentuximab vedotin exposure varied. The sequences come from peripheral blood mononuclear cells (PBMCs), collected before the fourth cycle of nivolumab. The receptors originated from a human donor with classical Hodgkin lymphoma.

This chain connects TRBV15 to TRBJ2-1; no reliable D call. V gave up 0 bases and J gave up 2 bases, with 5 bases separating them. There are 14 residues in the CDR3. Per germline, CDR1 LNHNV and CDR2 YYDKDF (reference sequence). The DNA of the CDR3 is TGTGCCACCAGCAGAGATAACCCCTACAATGAGCAGTTCTTC. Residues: CATSRDNPYNEQFF.

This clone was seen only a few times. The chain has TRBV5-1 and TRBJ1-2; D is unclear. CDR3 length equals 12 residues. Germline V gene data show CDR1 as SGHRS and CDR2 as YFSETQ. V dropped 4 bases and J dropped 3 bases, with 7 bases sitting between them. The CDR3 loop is CASSPDDYGYTF. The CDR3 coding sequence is TGCGCCAGCAGCCCGGATGACTATGGCTACACCTTC.

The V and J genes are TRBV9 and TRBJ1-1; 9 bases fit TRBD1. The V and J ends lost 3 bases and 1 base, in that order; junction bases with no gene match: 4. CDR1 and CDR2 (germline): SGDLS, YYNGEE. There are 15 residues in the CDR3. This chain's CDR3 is CASSEWTGANTEAFF. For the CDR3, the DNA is TGTGCCAGCAGCGAGTGGACAGGGGCGAACACTGAAGCTTTCTTT.

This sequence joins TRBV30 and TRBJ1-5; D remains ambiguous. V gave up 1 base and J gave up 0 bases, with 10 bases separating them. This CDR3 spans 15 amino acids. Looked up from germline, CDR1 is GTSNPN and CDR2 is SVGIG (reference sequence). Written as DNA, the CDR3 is TGTGCCTGGAGTGGATGGACTTATAGCAATCAGCCCCAGCATTTT. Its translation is CAWSGWTYSNQPQHF. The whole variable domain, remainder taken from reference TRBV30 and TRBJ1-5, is SQTIHQWPATLVQPVGSPLSLECTVEGTSNPNLYWYRQAAGRGLQLLFYSVGIGQISSEVPQNLSASRPQDRQFILSSKKLLLSDSGFYLCAWSGWTYSNQPQHFGDGTRLSIL.

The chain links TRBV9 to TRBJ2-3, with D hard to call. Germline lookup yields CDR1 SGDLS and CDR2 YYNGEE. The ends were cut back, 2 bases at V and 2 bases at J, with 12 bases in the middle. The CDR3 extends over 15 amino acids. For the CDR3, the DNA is TGTGCCAGCAGCGTGGACGGAGACTTCACAGATACGCAGTATTTT. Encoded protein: CASSVDGDFTDTQYF.

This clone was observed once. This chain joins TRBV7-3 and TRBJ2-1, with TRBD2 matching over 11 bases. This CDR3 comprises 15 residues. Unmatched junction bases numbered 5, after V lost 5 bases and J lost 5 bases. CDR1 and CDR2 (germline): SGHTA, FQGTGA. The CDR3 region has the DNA TGTGCCAGCAGCCTCGGGACTAGCGGTAACAATGAGCAGTTCTTC. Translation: CASSLGTSGNNEQFF.

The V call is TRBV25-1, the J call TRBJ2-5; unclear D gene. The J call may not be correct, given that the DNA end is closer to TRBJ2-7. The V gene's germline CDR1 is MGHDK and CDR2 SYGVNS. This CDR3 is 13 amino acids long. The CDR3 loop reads CASSQGYYYEQYF. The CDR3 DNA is TGTGCCAGCAGTCAAGGTTACTACTACGAGCAGTACTTC.

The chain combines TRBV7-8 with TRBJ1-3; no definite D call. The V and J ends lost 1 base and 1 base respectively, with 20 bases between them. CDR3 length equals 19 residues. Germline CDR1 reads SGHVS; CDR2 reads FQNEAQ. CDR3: CASSLVSERGFHSGNTIYF. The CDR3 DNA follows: TGTGCCAGCAGCTTAGTTTCCGAGCGCGGTTTCCATTCTGGAAACACCATATATTTT.

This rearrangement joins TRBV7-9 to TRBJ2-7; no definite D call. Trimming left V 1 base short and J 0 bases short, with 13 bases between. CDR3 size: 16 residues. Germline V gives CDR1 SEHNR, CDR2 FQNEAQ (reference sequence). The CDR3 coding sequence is TGTGCCAGCAGCTTAGTCGAACAGATGAGCTCCTACGAGCAGTACTTC. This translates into CASSLVEQMSSYEQYF.

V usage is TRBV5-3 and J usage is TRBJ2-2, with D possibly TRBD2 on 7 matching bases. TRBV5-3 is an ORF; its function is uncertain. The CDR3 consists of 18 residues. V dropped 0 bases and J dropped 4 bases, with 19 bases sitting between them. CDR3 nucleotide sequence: TGTGCCAGAAGCTTGGTCAAGGGGGAGGGCCGGGGCACCGGGGAGCTGTTTTTT. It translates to CARSLVKGEGRGTGELFF.

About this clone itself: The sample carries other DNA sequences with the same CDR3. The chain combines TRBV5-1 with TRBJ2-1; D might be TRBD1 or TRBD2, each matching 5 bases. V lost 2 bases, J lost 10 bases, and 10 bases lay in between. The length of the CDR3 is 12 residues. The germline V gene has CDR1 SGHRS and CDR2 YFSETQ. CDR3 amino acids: CASSLVGDEQFF. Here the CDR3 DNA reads TGCGCCAGCAGCTTAGTGGGGGACGAGCAGTTCTTC.

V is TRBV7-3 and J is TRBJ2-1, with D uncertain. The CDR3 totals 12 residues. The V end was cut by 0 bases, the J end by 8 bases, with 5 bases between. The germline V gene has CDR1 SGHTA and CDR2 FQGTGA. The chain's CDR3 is CASSLTGDEQFF. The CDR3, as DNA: TGTGCCAGCAGCTTAACGGGTGATGAGCAGTTCTTC.

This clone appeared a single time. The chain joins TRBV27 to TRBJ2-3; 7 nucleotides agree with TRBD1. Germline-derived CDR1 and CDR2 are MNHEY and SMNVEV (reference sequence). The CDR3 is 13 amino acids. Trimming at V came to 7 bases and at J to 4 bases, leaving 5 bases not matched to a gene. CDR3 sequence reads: CASTNRGSDTQYF. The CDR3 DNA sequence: TGTGCCAGCACGAACAGGGGTTCAGATACGCAGTATTTT.

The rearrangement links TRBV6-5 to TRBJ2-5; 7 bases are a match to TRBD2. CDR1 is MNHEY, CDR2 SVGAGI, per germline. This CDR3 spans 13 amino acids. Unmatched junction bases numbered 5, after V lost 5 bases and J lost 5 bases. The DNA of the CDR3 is TGTGCCAGCAGTATCGCCGGGGGGGAGACCCAGTACTTC. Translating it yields CASSIAGGETQYF.